Following are 21 T cell receptor beta chains from one sample sequenced in a study of T cell repertoires in cytomegalovirus infection. TCRdb re-analysed the reads in MiXCR, keeping a single row per CDR3 protein. The sample includes 120,000 to 150,000 distinct CDR3 sequences, 5% to 6.5% of them seen just once. Sequencing input: PBMCs. These receptor sequences come from a human donor in good health (CMV status not recorded). Some clones in this sample may be carry-over from other donors' samples.

This clonotype was counted ten times or more. V usage is TRBV19 and J usage is TRBJ2-6; the match to TRBD1 covers 11 bases. This CDR3 comprises 18 residues. The V gene end was trimmed by 7 bases and the J gene end by 0 bases; junction bases not matched to a gene: 8. CDR1 is LNHDA, CDR2 SQIVND, per germline (reference sequence). CDR3 bases: TGTGCCAGTACCCCGGGACAGGGGGTCCTCTCTGGGGCCAACGTCCTGACTTTC. This sequence encodes CASTPGQGVLSGANVLTF.

In its sample, this clonotype was seen many times. CDR3 nucleotides: TGTGCCAGCACTACGCCCTACCGGGACAGAGACACAGATACGCAGTATTTT. It codes for CASTTPYRDRDTDTQYF. The chain couples TRBV7-8 to TRBJ2-3; 7 bases line up with TRBD1. With 7 bases clipped from V and 2 bases from J, the junction kept 15 bases outside the gene matches. This CDR3 spans 17 amino acids. In germline, CDR1 is SGHVS, CDR2 FQNEAQ.

This clonotype was detected many times. V gene TRBV28 combines with J gene TRBJ1-2; D is unclear. The germline V and J ends were trimmed by 5 bases and 7 bases, with 8 bases remaining between them. This CDR3 has 11 amino acids. In germline, CDR1 is MDHEN, CDR2 SYDVKM. In DNA form, the CDR3 reads TGTGCCAGCAGTCGTCGAGCTGGCTACACCTTC. It specifies CASSRRAGYTF.

This clonotype occurred many times. The chain joins TRBV7-2 to TRBJ1-2, with 7 bases identical to TRBD1. CDR1 and CDR2 (germline): SGHTA, FQGNSA. With 5 bases clipped from V and 8 bases from J, the junction kept 5 bases outside the gene matches. This CDR3 is 12 amino acids long. Here the CDR3 reads CASSIDRVGYTF. CDR3 in DNA: TGTGCCAGCAGCATTGACAGGGTGGGCTACACCTTC.

This clonotype was found many times. V gene TRBV19 combines with J gene TRBJ2-6, with TRBD1 matching 9 bases. The length of the CDR3 is 16 residues. The J segment lost 1 base and the V segment lost 6 bases, leaving 4 bases of the junction unmatched. Germline loops: CDR1 LNHDA, CDR2 SQIVND (reference sequence). This CDR3 reads CASSGTGISGANVLTF. For the CDR3, the DNA is TGTGCCAGTAGCGGGACAGGGATTTCTGGGGCCAACGTCCTGACTTTC.

In this sample, this clonotype turned up many times. V is TRBV7-2 and J is TRBJ2-2; TRBD2 aligns across 9 bases. This CDR3 contains 16 residues. In germline, CDR1 is SGHTA, CDR2 FQGNSA. Trimming removed 2 bases from V and 4 bases from J; junction bases left unmatched: 5. CDR3 nucleotide sequence: TGTGCCAGCAGCTTATCAGCTAGCGGGGTCACCGGGGAGCTGTTTTTT. Amino acids: CASSLSASGVTGELFF.

This clonotype came up many times. The chain couples TRBV6-5 to TRBJ2-3; tentatively, D is TRBD1 (6 bases). This CDR3 region has 13 residues. V lost 5 bases and J lost 1, with 7 bases in between. CDR1 is MNHEY, CDR2 SVGAGI, per germline. The CDR3 region is CASSRQGTDTQYF. The CDR3 coding sequence is TGTGCCAGCAGTCGACAGGGCACAGATACGCAGTATTTT.

This clonotype has at least ten counts. The V call is TRBV28, the J call TRBJ1-2; TRBD1 aligns across 7 bases. The ends lost 6 bases at V and 8 bases at J; junction bases unmatched: 21. Germline V CDR1 and CDR2: MDHEN, SYDVKM. This CDR3 spans 17 amino acids. In DNA, the CDR3 is TGTGCCAGCAGCCCTCCTAGGGGGCGCCAATTTTTGGGAGGCTACACCTTC. It codes for CASSPPRGRQFLGGYTF.

This clonotype was picked up many times. The V and J genes are TRBV7-2 and TRBJ2-7; unclear D gene. Looked up from germline, CDR1 is SGHTA and CDR2 is FQGNSA. CDR3 length equals 13 residues. The ends were cut back, 5 bases at V and 3 bases at J, with 11 bases in the middle. The CDR3 DNA sequence: TGTGCCAGCAGCCCACCCCAAGTCTACGAGCAGTACTTC. Protein product: CASSPPQVYEQYF.

The rearrangement uses TRBV28 and TRBJ1-1; D might be TRBD1 (5 bases). The CDR3 spans 13 residues. Germline V CDR1 and CDR2: MDHEN, SYDVKM. The V end was cut by 1 base, the J end by 8 bases, with 11 bases between. The CDR3 nucleotides read TGTGCCAGCAGTTTATACGAGTGGGGGGAAGCTTTCTTT. Protein sequence: CASSLYEWGEAFF.

Many counts were recorded for this clonotype. The gene calls are TRBV7-2 and TRBJ1-4; no clear D gene. V was pared by 1 base and J by 8 bases, with 8 bases between. This CDR3 is built from 13 residues. CDR1 and CDR2 (germline): SGHTA, FQGNSA. CDR3 sequence (DNA): TGTGCCAGCAGCTTAGGGCCCGCCGAAAAACTGTTTTTT. Translating it yields CASSLGPAEKLFF.

The table lists this clonotype with many counts. The rearrangement uses TRBV7-2 and TRBJ2-3, with D perhaps matching TRBD1 (5 bases). Per germline, CDR1 SGHTA and CDR2 FQGNSA. This CDR3 spans 13 amino acids. V was pared by 10 bases and J by 5 bases, with 16 bases between. CDR3 DNA sequence: TGTGCCACCTCGGATGGGGCCAGAGATACGCAGTATTTT. Translated, it gives CATSDGARDTQYF.

This clonotype was observed many times. The CDR3: CASSLVQGLSSGNTIYF. CDR3 sequence (DNA): TGTGCCAGCAGCTTAGTGCAGGGGCTGAGCTCTGGAAACACCATATATTTT. The chain is built from TRBV7-2 and TRBJ1-3, with TRBD1 as a possible D gene (6 bases). CDR1 SGHTA and CDR2 FQGNSA come from the germline V gene. The CDR3 is made up of 17 amino acids. V was cut by 1 base and J by 0 bases, with 13 bases left in between.

This clonotype was recorded at least ten times. The V call is TRBV5-1, the J call TRBJ2-5; TRBD2 matches 14 bases. The CDR3 length is 16 residues. V dropped 7 bases and J dropped 4; count of bases not matched to a gene: 9. Looked up from germline, CDR1 is SGHRS and CDR2 is YFSETQ. CDR3 sequence: CASSTAGTSGGETQYF. The CDR3 DNA is TGCGCCAGCTCAACTGCCGGGACTAGCGGGGGAGAGACCCAGTACTTC.

This clonotype was recorded at least ten times. The J gene is TRBJ2-6, the V gene TRBV7-9, with D hard to call. Trimming took off 0 bases at V and 2 bases at J, with 11 bases between the two ends. The CDR3 runs to 17 residues. Germline V gene data show CDR1 as SEHNR and CDR2 as FQNEAQ (reference sequence). CDR3 amino acids: CASSLARAGAGANVLTF. The CDR3 region has the DNA TGTGCCAGCAGCTTAGCAAGGGCAGGAGCTGGGGCCAACGTCCTGACTTTC.

This clonotype was seen many times. V usage is TRBV12-3 or TRBV12-4 and J usage is TRBJ1-4; D uncertain. The CDR3 spans 14 residues. V was clipped by 4 bases and J by 0 bases, with 6 bases between them. The CDR3 nucleotides are TGTGCCAGCAGTTGGTCGACAACTAATGAAAAACTGTTTTTT. Protein product: CASSWSTTNEKLFF.

This clonotype was detected only a few times. V gene TRBV7-2 combines with J gene TRBJ2-3; D unclear. The length of the CDR3 is 13 residues. In germline, CDR1 is SGHTA, CDR2 FQGNSA. Trimming took 4 bases from V and 2 from J, leaving 7 bases between them. CDR3 coding DNA: TGTGCCAGCAGCTCCCGGGCCACAGATACGCAGTATTTT. It is translated as CASSSRATDTQYF.

The V call is TRBV7-2, the J call TRBJ1-2; D not resolved. V lost 1 base and J lost 6, with 15 bases in between. The germline V gene encodes CDR1 SGHTA and CDR2 FQGNSA. The CDR3 is 15 amino acids. CDR3 nucleotides: TGTGCCAGCAGCTTAGGTCCGGGCTTATCGAATGGCTACACCTTC. It codes for CASSLGPGLSNGYTF.

This clonotype was observed a few times. The J gene is TRBJ2-7, the V gene TRBV12-3 or TRBV12-4; 7 bases are a match to TRBD1. The trim removed 5 bases at V and 6 bases at J, leaving 7 bases unmatched. The CDR3 loop spans 13 amino acids. The CDR3 here is CASSPRQGREQYF. The CDR3 region has the DNA TGTGCCAGCAGTCCCCGACAGGGACGCGAGCAGTACTTC.

This chain uses TRBV5-1 with TRBJ2-5, with 9 bases fitting TRBD2. This CDR3 is built from 16 residues. Germline V gene data show CDR1 as SGHRS and CDR2 as YFSETQ. V was clipped by 5 bases and J by 1 base; unmatched bases: 9. DNA for the CDR3: TGCGCCAGCAGAAGACGGCTTAGCGGGGGCCAAGAGACCCAGTACTTC. It translates to CASRRRLSGGQETQYF.

The chain links TRBV14 to TRBJ2-5, with D possibly matching TRBD2 (5 bases). Germline V lookup: CDR1 SGHDN, CDR2 FVKESK. V lost 1 base to trimming and J lost 3 bases, with 15 bases between them. The CDR3 is 16 residues long. This chain's CDR3 is CASSQVIRGDKETQYF. CDR3 DNA sequence: TGTGCCAGCAGCCAAGTGATACGGGGTGACAAAGAGACCCAGTACTTC.